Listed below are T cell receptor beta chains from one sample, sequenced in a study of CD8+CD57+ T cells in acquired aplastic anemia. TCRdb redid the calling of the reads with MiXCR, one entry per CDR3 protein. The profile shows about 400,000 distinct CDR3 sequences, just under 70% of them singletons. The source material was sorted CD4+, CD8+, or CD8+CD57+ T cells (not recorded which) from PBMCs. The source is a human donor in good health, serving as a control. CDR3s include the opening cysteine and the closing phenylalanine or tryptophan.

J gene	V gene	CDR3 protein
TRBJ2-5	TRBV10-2	CASSDPKAGRETQYF
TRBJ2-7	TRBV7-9	CASSFLQGARGREQYF
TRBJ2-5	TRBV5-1	CASSRTGGSGRETQYF
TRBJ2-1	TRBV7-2	CASSFSGTGANEQFF
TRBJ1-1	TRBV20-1	CSAHWTGNTEAFF
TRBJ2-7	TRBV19	CASSSTGAYEQYF
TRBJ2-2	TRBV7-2	CASRLGSGGELFF
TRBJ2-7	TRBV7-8	CASRKTGTYEQCF
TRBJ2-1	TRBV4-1	CASSQVGGGYNEQFF
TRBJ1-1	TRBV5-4	CASSLGTGELKAFF
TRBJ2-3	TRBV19	CASSPRGRFERNTDTQYF
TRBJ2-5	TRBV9	CASSLAAREEAQYF
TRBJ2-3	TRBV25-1	CASSAPTGGGITDTQYF
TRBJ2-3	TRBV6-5	CASSYGWPLSSTDTQYF
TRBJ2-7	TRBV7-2	CASSLRARGHNSPYF
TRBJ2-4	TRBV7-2	CASSPGRTSDIQYF
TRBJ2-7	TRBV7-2	CASSLDGGSLYEQYF
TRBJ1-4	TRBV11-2	CASREAGQLFF
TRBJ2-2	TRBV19	CASSGTVDTGELFF
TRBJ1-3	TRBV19	CASTTGATGAGNTLYF
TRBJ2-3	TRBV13	CASSSGHDTQYF
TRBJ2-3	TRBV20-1	CSAREPALGGPTDTQYF
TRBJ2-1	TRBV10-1	CASSERRGQGNIYNEQFF
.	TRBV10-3	CATSEGQGWETQYF
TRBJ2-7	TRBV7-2	CASSLYFNSPLLF
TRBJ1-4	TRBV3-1	CASGRYNEKLFF
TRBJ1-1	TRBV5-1	CASSPRALNTEAFF
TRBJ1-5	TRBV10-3	CAISESDRGNQPQHF
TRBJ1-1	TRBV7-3	CASSSRTGLMNTEAFF
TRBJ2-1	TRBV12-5	CASWRNSDRGIYNEQFF
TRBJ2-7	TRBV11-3	CASGSSSPGDGDTQYF
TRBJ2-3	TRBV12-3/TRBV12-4	CASSFIPGTEAFFF
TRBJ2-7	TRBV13	CASSLVYEQYF
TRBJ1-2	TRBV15	CATSRDIDEHSF
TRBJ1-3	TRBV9	CASSPLGPRDNTHF
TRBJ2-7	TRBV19	CASSEVGGRYEQYF
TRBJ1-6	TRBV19	CASSITGDSPLHF
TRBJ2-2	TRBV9	CASSGVSPGAGELFF
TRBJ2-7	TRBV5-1	CASSLDTNNDYEQYF
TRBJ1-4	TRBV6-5	CASSYSISGRGRGSEKLFF
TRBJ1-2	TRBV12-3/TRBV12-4	CASSFSGQSYGYTF
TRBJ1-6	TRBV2	CASRSGTRVLALHF
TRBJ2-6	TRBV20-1	CSAFTPRPWGANVLTF
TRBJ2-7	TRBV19	CASREQGITDEQYF
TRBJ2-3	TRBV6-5	CASSESGLAGEDTQYF
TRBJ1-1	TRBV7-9	CASSLVLGEAFF
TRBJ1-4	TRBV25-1	CASSESGGGFNEKLFF
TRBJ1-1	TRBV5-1	CANSSRTGGANTEAFF
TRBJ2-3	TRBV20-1	CSARLAGADTQYF
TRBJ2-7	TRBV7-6	CASSSQQGTGGYEQYF
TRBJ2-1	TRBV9	CASSVGGQGPSFEFF
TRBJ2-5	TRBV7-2	CASSLSESGITIQYF
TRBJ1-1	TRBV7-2	CASSRVMTGAYFEAFF
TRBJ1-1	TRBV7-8	CASSDRDRATTEAFF
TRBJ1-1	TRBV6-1	CASSQMGLRDRVPEAFF
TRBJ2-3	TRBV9	CASSVATSGGGDTQYF